The T cell receptor (beta chain) under discussion was sequenced for a study of a mutant IDH1 vaccine in newly diagnosed glioma. Profiling relied on immunoSEQ multiplex PCR, and the TCRdb table lists in-frame clones only, not all of them. The sample shows about 130,000 clones, roughly 77% of them seen only once. Comments on this clone: Antigen: not known.

Time point indicated: week 11, during vaccination. One vaccine dose held 300 ug of mutant IDH1 20-mer peptide and came with topical imiquimod. The CDR3 has 14 amino acids. With 6 bases clipped from V and 4 bases from J, the junction kept 8 bases outside the gene matches. Germline CDR1 and CDR2: MNHGY and SAAAGT. Broader study findings: The occurrence of vaccine-induced immune responses was seen in approximately 92% of patients.

Source: PBMCs, taken from a glioma patient whose treatment included an IDH1 peptide vaccine. The sequence was obtained from a middle-aged man with glioma. The chain links TRBV6-8 to TRBJ1-2, with 7 bases identical to TRBD1. The CDR3 bases are TGTGCCAGCAGGGGAGGGACAGAGAGCTATGGCTACACCTTC. This encodes CASRGGTESYGYTF.